A single T cell receptor (beta chain) is shown here with its context. Antigen unknown. The sample is drawn from a study of radiation and T cells in renal cell carcinoma. Overall study results and limits: No pretreatment tumor biopsies were available for baseline clonotypes. Top tumor clonotypes rose in blood 2 weeks post-radiation, then contracted.

Data came from immunoSEQ multiplex PCR; TCRdb stores just in-frame clones and leaves some out. The table has under 100,000 clones, roughly 88% seen once. Trimming took off 3 bases at V and 3 bases at J, with 12 bases between the two ends. Per the germline V gene, CDR1 is SQVTM and CDR2 is ANQGSEA. The CDR3 has 13 residues. The time point was: blood 4 weeks post-SBRT, at nephrectomy. This sample's treatment: 15 Gy SBRT to primary tumor, nephrectomy 4 weeks later. The chain carries TRBV29-1 and TRBJ2-7; no definite D call. Sequenced material: blood, taken from a patient whose treatment included radiotherapy and nephrectomy. This TCR was sampled from a man in his sixties with renal cell carcinoma. The CDR3 nucleotides are TGCAGCGTTGAGCGGCAGGCGTACTACGAGCAGTACTTC. Amino acids: CSVERQAYYEQYF.